The next 28 T cell receptor beta chains were all read from a single sample in a study of blood T cell repertoires in COVID-19. Using immunoSEQ multiplex PCR, the repertoire was profiled, and TCRdb retains in-frame clones only, with some absent. The table shows 300,000 to 400,000 clones, with 89% occurring only once. Source material: PBMCs or T cells enriched from blood (not recorded which). The receptor source for this set is a man in his 60s who had recovered from COVID-19.

V is TRBV6-5 and J is TRBJ1-2; 10 bases line up with TRBD1. Losses at the gene ends were 5 bases for V and 2 bases for J; bases not matched to a gene: 5. CDR1 and CDR2 from the germline V gene are MNHEY and SVGAGI. CDR3 length equals 15 residues. The CDR3 DNA reads as TGTGCCAGCAGTCGACAGGGGGCAGGCAACTATGGCTACACCTTC. This sequence encodes CASSRQGAGNYGYTF.

V gene TRBV24-1 combines with J gene TRBJ2-1; a weak D match, TRBD2 (6 bases). Germline V gene data show CDR1 as KGHDR and CDR2 as SFDVKD. Deletions cut 6 bases from V and 3 bases from J, with 17 bases between. The CDR3 covers 16 residues. The CDR3 DNA follows: TGTGCCACCAGTCGGTCCGGGGGAAATGGCTACAATGAGCAGTTCTTC. This gives the protein CATSRSGGNGYNEQFF.

This sequence joins TRBV4-2 and TRBJ2-1, with D possibly matching TRBD1 (6 bases). The CDR3 is 14 amino acids. The V gene's germline CDR1 is LGHNA and CDR2 YNFKEQ. V shed 0 bases and J shed 10 bases, with 13 bases lying between them. The CDR3 spells CASSQEGAIREQFF. The DNA for the CDR3 is TGTGCCAGCAGCCAAGAGGGGGCCATCAGGGAGCAGTTCTTC.

The rearrangement links TRBV29-1 to TRBJ2-3; 8 bases agree with TRBD2. With 4 bases clipped from V and 2 bases from J, the junction kept 5 bases outside the gene matches. Germline V gene sequence: CDR1 SQVTM, CDR2 ANQGSEA. This CDR3 has 14 amino acids. For the CDR3, the DNA is TGCAGCGTTGGGGGTAGCGGGACCACAGATACGCAGTATTTT. Its translation is CSVGGSGTTDTQYF.

The CDR3: CASSQEQGWYYGYTF. The CDR3 nucleotides are TGCGCCAGCAGCCAAGAACAGGGGTGGTACTATGGCTACACCTTC. V usage is TRBV4-1 and J usage is TRBJ1-2; 7 bases fit TRBD1. After removal of 0 bases from V and 3 bases from J, the junction contained 4 bases not matched to a gene. The CDR3 has 15 amino acids. Germline CDR1 is MGHRA and CDR2 is YSYEKL.

This clone was picked up one time. The gene calls are TRBV5-1 and TRBJ2-1; TRBD2 matches 10 bases. After removal of 2 bases from V and 8 bases from J, the junction contained 7 bases not matched to a gene. The length of the CDR3 is 15 residues. Germline V gene sequence: CDR1 SGHRS, CDR2 YFSETQ. The CDR3 coding sequence is TGCGCCAGCAGCTTCCTCAGCGGGAGGGGTGATGAGCAGTTCTTC. Protein: CASSFLSGRGDEQFF.

The J gene is TRBJ1-5, the V gene TRBV27; TRBD1 aligns across 9 bases. This CDR3 has 14 residues. V lost 8 bases and J lost 3; bases outside the gene matches: 5. Per the germline V gene, CDR1 is MNHEY and CDR2 is SMNVEV (reference sequence). CDR3 DNA sequence: TGTGCCAGCGCAACAGGGGGCTACAATCAGCCCCAGCATTTT. Amino acid sequence: CASATGGYNQPQHF.

The DNA of the CDR3 is TGCAGTGCTAGTAGGCTAGCGGGGTCCGGCGAGCAGTACTTC. It is translated as CSASRLAGSGEQYF. J is TRBJ2-7 and V is TRBV20-1, with 9 bases matching TRBD2. Germline CDR1 is DFQATT and CDR2 is SNEGSKA (reference sequence). There are 14 residues in the CDR3. The J segment lost 6 bases and the V segment lost 3 bases, leaving 9 bases of the junction unmatched.

The chain is built from TRBV5-4 and TRBJ2-1; 12 bases match TRBD2. The J segment lost 7 bases and the V segment lost 3 bases, leaving 14 bases of the junction unmatched. Germline CDR1 is SGHNT and CDR2 is YYREEE (reference sequence). The CDR3 has 18 residues. The chain's CDR3 is CASSSGLAGHQLGNEQFF. In DNA form, the CDR3 reads TGTGCCAGCAGCTCGGGACTAGCGGGTCACCAGTTGGGAAATGAGCAGTTCTTC.

The genes are TRBV15 and TRBJ2-4, with 9 bases fitting TRBD2. V was clipped by 5 bases and J by 0 bases; unmatched bases: 11. CDR3 length equals 18 residues. The germline V gene has CDR1 LNHNV and CDR2 YYDKDF (reference sequence). The CDR3 DNA follows: TGTGCCACCAGCGGAACTGCTAGCGGGGTTCTAGCCAAAAACATTCAGTACTTC. Encoded protein: CATSGTASGVLAKNIQYF. Full variable domain (remainder filled in from reference TRBV15 and TRBJ2-4): DAMVIQNPRYQVTQFGKPVTLSCSQTLNHNVMYWYQQKSSQAPKLLFHYYDKDFNNEADTPDNFQSRRPNTSFCFLDIRSPGLGDTAMYLCATSGTASGVLAKNIQYFGAGTRLSVL.

CDR3 loop: CASSFGTVNEQYF. In DNA, the CDR3 is TGTGCCAGCAGCTTCGGGACAGTCAACGAGCAGTACTTC. V usage is TRBV7-2 and J usage is TRBJ2-7, with TRBD1 identical over 7 bases. The trim removed 3 bases at V and 5 bases at J, leaving 4 bases unmatched. Germline V CDR1 and CDR2: SGHTA, FQGNSA. The CDR3 totals 13 residues.

The chain links TRBV28 to TRBJ1-5; D gene unclear. Per germline, CDR1 MDHEN and CDR2 SYDVKM. V lost 1 base to trimming and J lost 11 bases, with 12 bases between them. The CDR3 sequence is 13 residues long. The CDR3 protein is CASSLSPIGAQHF. The CDR3 nucleotides read TGTGCCAGCAGTTTATCCCCGATCGGGGCCCAGCATTTT.

The V and J genes are TRBV7-3 and TRBJ2-7; D not certain. V shed 5 bases and J shed 3 bases, with 11 bases lying between them. There are 13 residues in the CDR3. Germline CDR1 and CDR2: SGHTA and FQGTGA. CDR3 protein: CASSRQDGYEQYF. The CDR3 DNA sequence: TGTGCCAGCAGCCGACAAGACGGCTACGAGCAGTACTTC.

V and J are TRBV3-1 (or the pseudogene TRBV3-2) and TRBJ1-2; 10 nucleotides line up with TRBD1. CDR3 size: 15 residues. Per germline, CDR1 LGHDT and CDR2 YNNKEL (reference sequence). With 4 bases clipped from V and 6 bases from J, the junction kept 8 bases outside the gene matches. The CDR3 nucleotides read TGTGCCAGCAGCCGCCGACAGGGGGCAGTTGATGGCTACACCTTC. This codes for CASSRRQGAVDGYTF.

The chain combines TRBV4-1 with TRBJ1-2; TRBD1 might be the D (5 bases). V lost 1 base and J 4 bases, leaving 13 bases between the germline ends. CDR1 and CDR2 (germline): MGHRA, YSYEKL. This CDR3 region has 15 residues. The CDR3 nucleotides read TGCGCCAGCAGCCAAGGGACGGGGGGAGCCTATGGCTACACCTTC. Translating gives CASSQGTGGAYGYTF.

The chain joins TRBV7-9 to TRBJ2-1, with D tentatively TRBD2 (5 bases). The V gene lost 2 bases and the J gene lost 3 bases, with 11 bases spanning the gap. The CDR3 contains 15 residues. Germline V CDR1 and CDR2: SEHNR, FQNEAQ (reference sequence). The CDR3: CASSLILGGYNEQFF. The CDR3 nucleotides read TGTGCCAGCAGCTTAATCTTAGGAGGCTACAATGAGCAGTTCTTC.

The chain links TRBV24-1 to TRBJ2-7, with 8 nucleotides matching TRBD1. CDR3 length equals 13 residues. Per germline, CDR1 KGHDR and CDR2 SFDVKD. J was trimmed by 5 bases and V by 4 bases; bases with no gene match: 3. The CDR3 loop reads CATSDRTGNEQYF. CDR3 nucleotide sequence: TGTGCCACCAGTGACCGGACAGGGAACGAGCAGTACTTC.

This rearrangement joins TRBV5-6 to TRBJ1-5, with 12 nucleotides matching TRBD1. The V segment lost 3 bases and the J segment 0 bases; nucleotides outside the gene matches: 4. This CDR3 has 17 residues. CDR1 and CDR2 (germline): SGHDT, YYEEEE. This CDR3 reads CASSSGQGARSNQPQHF. DNA of the CDR3: TGTGCCAGCAGCTCGGGACAGGGGGCGCGTAGCAATCAGCCCCAGCATTTT.

The J gene is TRBJ1-2, the V gene TRBV28; possible D gene TRBD1, 5 bases. Trimming cost V 3 bases and J 8 bases, with 13 bases left between them. In germline, CDR1 is MDHEN, CDR2 SYDVKM. This CDR3 has 13 amino acids. The CDR3 reads CASSFSRDRGYTF. The CDR3 nucleotides are TGTGCCAGCAGTTTTAGCAGGGATCGGGGCTACACCTTC.

V and J are TRBV11-2 and TRBJ2-1; 9 bases are shared with TRBD2. The V segment lost 4 bases and the J segment 9 bases; nucleotides outside the gene matches: 16. Germline V lookup: CDR1 SGHAT, CDR2 FQNNGV. The CDR3 spans 17 residues. The CDR3 region has the DNA TGTGCCAGCAGCTCCCGGGTAGGGCGGGAGGGCCCCTTTGAGCAGTTCTTC. As protein: CASSSRVGREGPFEQFF.

About this clone: The sample holds other DNA sequences that translate to the same CDR3. The rearrangement joins TRBV5-1 to TRBJ1-1; perhaps TRBD1 as D (6 bases). Trimming removed 0 bases at V and 0 bases at J, with 6 bases between. This CDR3 has 14 amino acids. CDR1 is SGHRS and CDR2 is YFSETQ in the germline V gene. In nucleotides, the CDR3 is TGCGCCAGCAGCTTGGACAGGGTGAACACTGAAGCTTTCTTT. The encoded protein is CASSLDRVNTEAFF.

This rearrangement joins TRBV5-1 to TRBJ2-3; 13 bases align to TRBD2. The CDR3 has 14 amino acids. The ends lost 4 bases at V and 5 bases at J; junction bases unmatched: 1. Germline CDR1 reads SGHRS; CDR2 reads YFSETQ. The CDR3 is CASSGLAGVDTQYF. Written as DNA, the CDR3 is TGCGCCAGCAGCGGACTAGCGGGAGTAGATACGCAGTATTTT.

The chain is built from TRBV5-1 and TRBJ2-1, with 10 bases fitting TRBD2. CDR1 and CDR2 from the germline V gene are SGHRS and YFSETQ. The junction had 9 bases not matched to a gene; V was cut back by 0 bases and J by 6 bases. There are 17 residues in the CDR3. The CDR3 DNA follows: TGCGCCAGCAGCTTGGGAGCGGGAGGGCCCTCAGGCAATGAGCAGTTCTTC. This translates into CASSLGAGGPSGNEQFF. The variable domain in full, completed from reference TRBV5-1 and TRBJ2-1, reads KAGVTQTPRYLIKTRGQQVTLSCSPISGHRSVSWYQQTPGQGLQFLFEYFSETQRNKGNFPGRFSGRQFSNSRSEMNVSTLELGDSALYLCASSLGAGGPSGNEQFFGPGTRLTVL.

In its sample, this clone ranks as medium-sized. The gene calls are TRBV27 and TRBJ2-1, with 7 positions matching TRBD1. The CDR3 sequence is 13 residues long. V lost 8 bases and J lost 6; bases outside the gene matches: 7. Germline CDR1 is MNHEY and CDR2 is SMNVEV (reference sequence). CDR3 amino acids: CASGGQRLNEQFF. The CDR3, as DNA: TGTGCCAGCGGGGGACAGCGTCTCAATGAGCAGTTCTTC.

The table lists this clone with a few counts. Here the CDR3 reads CASSLSPTGGNEQFF. The CDR3 DNA sequence: TGCGCCAGCAGCTTGTCTCCGACCGGGGGGAATGAGCAGTTCTTC. This chain links TRBV5-1 with TRBJ2-1; 7 bases are shared with TRBD2. The V segment lost 1 base and the J segment 7 bases; nucleotides outside the gene matches: 8. This CDR3 is 15 amino acids long. The germline gives CDR1 SGHRS, CDR2 YFSETQ.

The chain joins TRBV19 to TRBJ2-3, with 14 bases identical to TRBD2. This CDR3 region has 17 residues. Germline assignment: CDR1 LNHDA and CDR2 SQIVND (reference sequence). V shed 1 base and J 1 base; nucleotides not matched to a gene: 1. For the CDR3, the DNA is TGTGCCAGTAGTATAGTGGGACTAGCGGGGGGCACAGATACGCAGTATTTT. It encodes CASSIVGLAGGTDTQYF.

Only a few counts were recorded for this clone. The chain is built from TRBV7-3 and TRBJ1-1, with D tentatively TRBD1 (5 bases). Germline CDR1 and CDR2: SGHTA and FQGTGA. Trimming pared 5 bases from V and 5 bases from J, leaving 18 bases between. This CDR3 is 15 amino acids long. The CDR3 nucleotides read TGTGCCAGCAGCGCTCAGGGTCGGGTAAGAACTGAAGCTTTCTTT. Translating it yields CASSAQGRVRTEAFF. Complete variable domain (other parts from reference TRBV7-3 and TRBJ1-1): GAGVSQTPSNKVTEKGKYVELRCDPISGHTALYWYRQSLGQGPEFLIYFQGTGAADDSGLPNDRFFAVRPEGSVSTLKIQRTERGDSAVYLCASSAQGRVRTEAFFGQGTRLTVV.

V usage is TRBV7-6 and J usage is TRBJ2-2, with D possibly being TRBD1 (6 bases). Per germline, CDR1 SGHVS and CDR2 FNYEAQ. The CDR3 is 18 residues long. Trimming took 6 bases from V and 3 from J, leaving 23 bases between them. The CDR3 region has the DNA TGTGCCAGCAGTGAGCAAAGGGGGTGGCCGGCGGACACCGGGGAGCTGTTTTTT. Translation gives CASSEQRGWPADTGELFF. Using reference TRBV7-6 and TRBJ2-2 for the parts outside the CDR3, the full variable domain is GAGVSQSPRYKVTKRGQDVALRCDPISGHVSLYWYRQALGQGPEFLTYFNYEAQQDKSGLPNDRFSAERPEGSISTLTIQRTEQRDSAMYRCASSEQRGWPADTGELFFGEGSRLTVL.